The sequence of this T cell receptor beta chain was determined in a study of memory CD4+ T cells and cytomegalovirus serostatus. At the level of the study: This sample comes from healthy Belgian adults, under 10 CMV seropositive, some 22 seronegative. General study results and limits: Of more than 150 reported CMV TCRbeta sequences, just over 65 were found in memory CD4+ repertoires.

The sort gate was single viable CD3+CD4+CD8-CD45RO+ cells for memory CD4+ T cells. The CDR3 has 17 residues. Per germline, CDR1 SNHLY and CDR2 FYNNEI. V was pared by 5 bases and J by 1 base, with 20 bases between. Sequenced by immunoSEQ multiplex PCR; TCRdb stores in-frame clones only, minus some. The repertoire holds approximately 41,000 clones, about three quarters seen once, with roughly 6.7% in the top ten. In the case of this clone: Its antigen remains unidentified.

V usage is TRBV2 and J usage is TRBJ1-1; D gene unclear. Specimen: memory CD4+ T cells from blood. This clonotype was obtained from an adult in good health and CMV-seronegative. CDR3 loop: CASSLTLFQEGNTEAFF. For the CDR3, the DNA is TGTGCCAGCAGTCTAACCCTCTTTCAGGAGGGGAACACTGAAGCTTTCTTT. The variable domain in full, completed from reference TRBV2 and TRBJ1-1, reads EPEVTQTPSHQVTQMGQEVILRCVPISNHLYFYWYRQILGQKVEFLVSFYNNEISEKSEIFDDQFSVERPDGSNFTLKIRSTKLEDSAMYFCASSLTLFQEGNTEAFFGQGTRLTVV.